Listed below are T cell receptor beta chains from one sample, sequenced in a study of regulatory T cells in long-lasting Graves disease. TCRdb ran MiXCR on the multiplex PCR reads and lists one entry per CDR3 protein. The data contain 350,000 to 400,000 distinct CDR3 sequences, about 14% of them seen just once; the ten biggest clones take up approximately 21%. This specimen consisted of peripheral blood mononuclear cells (PBMCs), obtained at new diagnosis, from a patient treated with antithyroid drugs. The receptors stem from a female donor with Graves disease. Each CDR3 is given with its conserved first and last residue. Each record gives: J gene, CDR3 length, clone size, D gene, V gene, CDR3 protein, CDR3 DNA. A D gene is named only where the DNA matches it firmly. A clone size is listed for some rows: how often the clone was seen (once, few, many), or a class if it is expanded.

TRBJ2-1,14,many,NA,TRBV6-5,CASSYSRDYNEQFF,TGTGCCAGCAGTTACTCCCGCGACTACAATGAGCAGTTCTTC
TRBJ2-1,15,many,TRBD2,TRBV19,CASSIATSGIDEQFF,TGTGCCAGTAGTATTGCGACTAGCGGGATCGATGAGCAGTTCTTC
TRBJ2-7,14,many,TRBD1,TRBV4-1,CASSRDRFGNEQYF,TGCGCCAGCAGCAGGGACAGGTTCGGCAACGAGCAGTACTTC
TRBJ1-5,17,many,NA,TRBV16,CASSQLGFPVGNQPQHF,TGTGCCAGCAGCCAATTGGGGTTCCCCGTCGGAAATCAGCCCCAGCATTTT
TRBJ2-2,15,many,NA,TRBV7-2,CASTPRGQNTGELFF,TGTGCCAGCACCCCGAGGGGACAGAACACCGGGGAGCTGTTTTTT
TRBJ1-6,14,NA,NA,TRBV5-1,CASSLDQTGSPLHF,TGCGCCAGCAGCTTGGACCAAACGGGTTCACCCCTCCACTTT
TRBJ2-2,14,NA,NA,TRBV5-1,CASSLADNTGELFF,TGCGCCAGCAGCTTGGCAGACAACACCGGGGAGCTGTTTTTT
TRBJ2-4,14,many,NA,TRBV29-1,CSVGTSNRGNIQYF,TGCAGCGTCGGGACGTCGAATAGGGGAAACATTCAGTACTTC
TRBJ2-7,14,many,TRBD2,TRBV5-1,CASSLGGLADEQYF,TGCGCCAGCAGCTTGGGCGGACTAGCAGACGAGCAGTACTTC
TRBJ2-1,15,once,NA,TRBV5-5,CASSVDGGVMGEQFF,TGTGCCAGCAGCGTAGACGGCGGGGTCATGGGTGAGCAGTTCTTC
TRBJ2-1,17,many,TRBD2,TRBV27,CASSTLAGGPSYNEQFF,TGTGCCAGCAGTACTCTAGCGGGGGGGCCCTCCTACAATGAGCAGTTCTTC
TRBJ2-7,15,many,TRBD2,TRBV5-1,CASSGRTSGEYEQYF,TGCGCCAGCAGCGGTAGGACTAGCGGGGAGTACGAGCAGTACTTC
TRBJ1-3,15,NA,NA,TRBV10-3,CAIIKSGTGGNTIYF,TGTGCCATCATCAAATCCGGGACGGGCGGAAACACCATATATTTT
TRBJ2-1,15,few,NA,TRBV10-2,CASGNGGIYYNEQFF,TGCGCCAGCGGAAACGGGGGTATCTATTACAATGAGCAGTTCTTC
TRBJ2-1,15,few,NA,TRBV27,CASSISGFSYNEQFF,TGTGCCAGCAGTATAAGCGGGTTCTCCTACAATGAGCAGTTCTTC
TRBJ1-1,15,many,NA,TRBV5-1,CASTRGREMNTEAFF,TGCGCCAGCACTCGCGGACGGGAAATGAACACTGAAGCTTTCTTT
TRBJ1-5,14,many,NA,TRBV20-1,CSARDQRSNQPQHF,TGCAGTGCTAGAGATCAACGATCTAATCAGCCCCAGCATTTT
TRBJ2-7,15,NA,NA,TRBV5-1,CASSLEGRSSYEQYF,TGCGCCAGCAGCTTGGAGGGCAGGAGCTCCTACGAGCAGTACTTC
TRBJ1-1,13,many,TRBD1,TRBV12-3/TRBV12-4,CASSPRQGLEAFF,TGTGCCAGCAGTCCGAGACAGGGCCTGGAAGCTTTCTTT
TRBJ1-1,15,many,NA,TRBV12-3/TRBV12-4,CASSFFQGIATEAFF,TGTGCCAGCAGTTTTTTTCAGGGGATTGCCACTGAAGCTTTCTTT
TRBJ2-1,16,few,TRBD2,TRBV20-1,CSASPPSGRGNNEQFF,TGCAGTGCTAGCCCCCCTAGCGGGAGGGGGAACAATGAGCAGTTCTTC
TRBJ1-1,21,NA,NA,TRBV4-2,CASSQEDSVFRGGGGHTEAFF,TGTGCCAGCAGCCAGGAAGATAGTGTTTTTCGGGGTGGGGGGGGGCACACTGAAGCTTTCTTT
TRBJ2-2,17,few,TRBD2,TRBV3-1,CASSQDLAGGPSGELFF,TGTGCCAGCAGCCAAGATCTGGCGGGAGGGCCCTCCGGGGAGCTGTTTTTT
TRBJ1-1,15,many,NA,TRBV3-1,CASSHPRGRNTEAFF,TGTGCCAGCAGCCATCCCAGGGGACGGAACACTGAAGCTTTCTTT
TRBJ1-4,14,NA,NA,TRBV2,CASSEQATNEKLFF,TGTGCCAGCAGTGAACAAGCAACTAATGAAAAACTGTTTTTT
TRBJ2-3,17,NA,NA,TRBV5-1,CASSLELRQGSTDTQYF,TGCGCCAGCAGCTTGGAATTGAGGCAGGGGAGCACAGATACGCAGTATTTT
TRBJ2-5,16,NA,TRBD1,TRBV4-3,CASSQDRQGARHEQYF,TGCGCCAGCAGCCAAGATAGACAGGGGGCCCGCCATGAGCAGTACTTC
TRBJ1-1,15,many,TRBD1,TRBV7-9,CASSLTGEGVTEAFF,TGTGCCAGCAGCTTGACAGGGGAAGGGGTCACTGAAGCTTTCTTT
TRBJ2-6,11,NA,NA,TRBV28,CAAGGSNVLTF,TGTGCGGCCGGCGGCAGCAACGTCCTGACTTTC
TRBJ1-2,13,few,NA,TRBV12-3/TRBV12-4,CASRYGPNYGYTF,TGTGCCAGCAGATACGGGCCTAACTATGGCTACACCTTC
TRBJ1-2,15,many,TRBD1,TRBV15,CATSRDREEGYGYTF,TGTGCCACCAGCAGGGACAGGGAAGAGGGGTATGGCTACACCTTC
TRBJ1-1,17,NA,NA,TRBV19,CASSTPSRPPMNTEAFF,TGTGCCAGTAGTACCCCCAGCCGGCCACCCATGAACACTGAAGCTTTCTTT
TRBJ1-6,12,many,NA,TRBV12-3/TRBV12-4,CASKRWGSPLHF,TGTGCCAGCAAAAGATGGGGTTCACCCCTCCACTTT
TRBJ2-2,14,many,TRBD2,TRBV2,CASLAGANTGELFF,TGTGCCAGTTTAGCGGGAGCGAACACCGGGGAGCTGTTTTTT
TRBJ2-3,16,NA,NA,TRBV6-2/TRBV6-3,CASRGWRGGSTDTQYF,TGTGCCAGCAGGGGATGGCGAGGGGGGAGCACAGATACGCAGTATTTT
TRBJ2-1,17,many,NA,TRBV7-3,CASSFPGLPSSYNEQFF,TGTGCCAGCAGCTTTCCGGGACTGCCAAGCTCCTACAATGAGCAGTTCTTC
TRBJ1-1,13,NA,NA,TRBV20-1,CSASQGPDTEAFF,TGCAGTGCTAGTCAGGGTCCGGACACTGAAGCTTTCTTT
TRBJ2-2,15,NA,NA,TRBV6-1,CASRYPGKNTGELFF,TGTGCCAGCAGATATCCTGGGAAGAACACCGGGGAGCTGTTTTTT
TRBJ1-4,15,few,NA,TRBV4-1,CASSPQGSSNEKLFF,TGCGCCAGCAGCCCTCAGGGTTCGTCTAATGAAAAACTGTTTTTT
TRBJ1-2,14,many,NA,TRBV12-5,CASGSTGTSYGYTF,TGTGCTAGTGGTTCCACAGGGACAAGCTATGGCTACACCTTC
TRBJ1-2,14,many,NA,TRBV10-3,CASKDQGEIYGYTF,TGTGCCAGCAAAGATCAGGGTGAAATCTATGGCTACACCTTC
TRBJ2-2,13,NA,TRBD1,TRBV27,CASNRGRYGELFF,TGTGCCAGCAACAGGGGGCGGTACGGGGAGCTGTTTTTT
TRBJ2-5,18,NA,TRBD1,TRBV20-1,CSALPPLDRGEGHETQYF,TGCAGTGCTCTCCCCCCCTTGGACAGGGGGGAGGGCCACGAGACCCAGTACTTC
TRBJ1-1,16,NA,TRBD1,TRBV6-1,CASSNPRQGENTEAFF,TGTGCCAGCAGTAACCCAAGACAGGGAGAAAACACTGAAGCTTTCTTT
TRBJ2-2,14,few,NA,TRBV29-1,CSVRRAADTGELFF,TGCAGCGTCCGAAGGGCCGCGGACACCGGGGAGCTGTTTTTT
TRBJ1-1,11,many,NA,TRBV3-1,CASSQVNEAFF,TGTGCCAGCAGCCAAGTTAACGAAGCTTTCTTT
TRBJ2-2,17,few,NA,TRBV10-2,CASKTSARQANTGELFF,TGCGCCAGCAAGACATCTGCTAGACAGGCGAACACCGGGGAGCTGTTTTTT
TRBJ2-3,15,many,NA,TRBV7-8,CASSLVSGDADTQYF,TGTGCCAGCAGCTTAGTATCGGGGGACGCAGATACGCAGTATTTT
TRBJ1-5,15,many,NA,TRBV20-1,CSADQMGQGFQPQHF,TGCAGTGCAGATCAAATGGGGCAGGGGTTTCAGCCCCAGCATTTT